The sequence of this TCR beta chain was determined in a study of blood T cell repertoires in COVID-19. Study in general: Material from acute and convalescent COVID-19 was sourced from the United States, Italy and Spain. From T cells, B-cell-depleted T cells, or PBMCs came the material, which was cDNA or gDNA.

V was cut by 4 bases and J by 1 base, with 11 bases left in between. This CDR3 has 15 residues. CDR1 SGHVS and CDR2 FQNEAQ come from the germline V gene. Authors' processing steps: Reference gene primer amplification gave estimated nucleated cell counts. Clones were sequenced by immunoSEQ multiplex PCR, and TCRdb holds only the in-frame ones, with some missing. V and J calls and clone size are copied from that table; D and trimming were computed from the DNA. The sample comprises fewer than 250,000 clones, 88% of which are singletons, and 1.7% rests with the top ten. This clone was seen only once. The TCR originated in a man between 65 and 85 years old with acute or convalescent COVID-19. This chain uses TRBV7-8 with TRBJ1-5; D possibly corresponds to TRBD1 (6 bases). Sequencing was performed on peripheral blood. CDR3 region: CASSSDRNSNQPQHF. The CDR3 DNA reads TGTGCCAGCAGCTCGGACAGAAACAGCAATCAGCCCCAGCATTTT.